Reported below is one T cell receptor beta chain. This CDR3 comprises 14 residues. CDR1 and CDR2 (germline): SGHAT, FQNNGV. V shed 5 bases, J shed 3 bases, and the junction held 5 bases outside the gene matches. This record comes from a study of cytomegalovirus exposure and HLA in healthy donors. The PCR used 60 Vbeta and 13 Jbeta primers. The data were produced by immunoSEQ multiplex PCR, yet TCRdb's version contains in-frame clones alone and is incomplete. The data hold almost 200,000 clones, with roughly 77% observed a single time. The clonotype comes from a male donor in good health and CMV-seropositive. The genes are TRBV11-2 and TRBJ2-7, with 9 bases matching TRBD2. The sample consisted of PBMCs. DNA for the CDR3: TGTGCCAGCAGCAGTAGACTAGCGGTCTACGAGCAGTACTTC. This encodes CASSSRLAVYEQYF.